This T cell receptor (beta chain) was sequenced in a study of metastatic and nonmetastatic thyroid tumors. TCRdb re-called clones from the PCR reads using MiXCR. The repertoire holds about 59,000 clones, with under 30% as singletons. This CDR3 has 14 amino acids. V lost 4 bases and J lost 6; bases outside the gene matches: 2. Germline V gene data show CDR1 as LGHDT and CDR2 as YNNKEL (reference sequence). No treatment of any kind had been given to any patient before thyroid surgery. The material sequenced was blood. The rearrangement links TRBV3-1 to TRBJ2-7; 14 nucleotides line up with TRBD2. The receptor was derived from a female donor with papillary thyroid cancer or a benign thyroid nodule (not recorded which). Some clones in this sample may be carry-over from other donors' samples. The CDR3 DNA is TGTGCCAGCAGCCCCGGACTAGCGGGAGGCGAGCAGTACTTC. As protein: CASSPGLAGGEQYF.